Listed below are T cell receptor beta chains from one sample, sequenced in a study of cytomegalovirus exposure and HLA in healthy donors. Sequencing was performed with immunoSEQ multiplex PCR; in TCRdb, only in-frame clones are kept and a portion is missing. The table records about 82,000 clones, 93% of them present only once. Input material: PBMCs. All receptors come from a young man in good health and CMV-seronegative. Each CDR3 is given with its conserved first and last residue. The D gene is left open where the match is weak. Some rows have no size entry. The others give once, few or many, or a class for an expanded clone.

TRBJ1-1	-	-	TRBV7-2	CASSLNADLQGTEAFF	TGTGCCAGCAGCTTAAATGCAGACCTTCAGGGAACTGAAGCTTTCTTT
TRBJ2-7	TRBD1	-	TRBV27	CASSYWDRGRSEQYF	TGTGCCAGCAGTTACTGGGACAGGGGGCGTAGCGAGCAGTACTTC
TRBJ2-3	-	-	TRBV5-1	CASSWDSYTQYF	TGCGCCAGCAGCTGGGACTCTTATACGCAGTATTTT
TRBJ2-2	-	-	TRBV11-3	CATRRATNTGELFF	TGTGCGACACGCAGAGCAACGAACACCGGGGAGCTGTTTTTT
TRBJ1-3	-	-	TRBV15	CATSRDSPSGNTIYF	TGTGCCACCAGCAGAGATAGTCCCTCTGGAAACACCATATATTTT
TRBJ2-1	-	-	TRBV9	CASSPPIGVNEQFF	TGTGCCAGCAGCCCTCCGATCGGAGTTAATGAGCAGTTCTTC
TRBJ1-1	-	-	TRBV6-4	CARGTHEENTEAFF	TGTGCCAGAGGGACACATGAGGAGAACACTGAAGCTTTCTTT
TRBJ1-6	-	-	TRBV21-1	CASSKARGVGSPLHF	TGTGCCAGCAGCAAAGCCCGCGGGGTGGGTTCACCCCTCCACTTT
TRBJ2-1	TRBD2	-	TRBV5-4	CASSSSGSPYNEQFF	TGTGCCAGCAGCTCTAGCGGTTCCCCCTACAATGAGCAGTTCTTC
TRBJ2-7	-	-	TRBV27	CASSTGYEQYF	TGTGCCAGCAGTACGGGGTACGAGCAGTACTTC
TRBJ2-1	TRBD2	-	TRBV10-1	CASSDKSGGYNEQFF	TGCGCCAGCAGTGATAAAAGCGGGGGGTACAATGAGCAGTTCTTC
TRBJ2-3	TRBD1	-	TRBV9	CASSATGGDTQYF	TGTGCCAGCAGCGCCACAGGGGGCGATACGCAGTATTTT
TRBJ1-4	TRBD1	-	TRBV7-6	CASRAGGGGEKLFF	TGTGCCAGCAGGGCAGGGGGTGGAGGTGAAAAACTGTTTTTT
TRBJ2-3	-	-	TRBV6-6	CASSYGAGMNTQYF	TGTGCCAGCAGTTACGGGGCGGGGATGAATACGCAGTATTTT
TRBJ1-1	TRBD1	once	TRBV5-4	CASSLGQGAIEAFF	TGTGCCAGCAGCTTGGGACAGGGGGCGATTGAAGCTTTCTTT
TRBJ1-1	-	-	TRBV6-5	CASSYSGATEAFF	TGTGCCAGCAGTTACTCGGGGGCCACTGAAGCTTTCTTT
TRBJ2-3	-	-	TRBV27	CASSLLGGATDTQYF	TGTGCCAGCAGTTTATTGGGCGGGGCTACAGATACGCAGTATTTT
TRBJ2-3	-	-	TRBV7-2	CASSLAQGSHTDTQYF	TGTGCCAGCAGCTTAGCGCAGGGATCCCACACCGATACGCAGTATTTT
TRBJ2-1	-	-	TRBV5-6	CASSRRGVRDNEQFF	TGTGCCAGCAGCCGTAGGGGTGTCCGAGACAATGAGCAGTTCTTC
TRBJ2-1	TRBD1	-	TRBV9	CASSVDRDEQFF	TGTGCCAGCAGCGTGGACAGGGATGAGCAGTTCTTC
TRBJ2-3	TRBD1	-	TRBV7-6	CASSLSRGRDTDTQYF	TGTGCCAGCAGCCTAAGCAGGGGGAGAGACACAGATACGCAGTATTTT